This record covers a single T cell receptor (beta chain). It has no known antigen specificity. No much larger clone exists at a distance of one base, and base qualities are not known. From the cysteine up to the phenylalanine, the CDR3 has a length of 15 residues. Only the CDR3 region is kept as DNA, spanning 45 bases read in frame from base 1. In the germline V gene, CDR1 corresponds to SGHTA and CDR2 to FQGNSA. V is cut by 3 bases and J by 1 base, and the space between the germline ends is 12 bases. RNA was extracted using the RNeasy kit, and roughly 0.45 to 1 microgram was reverse transcribed with random hexamers. The immunoSEQ multiplex PCR assay, which covers 54 Vbeta and 13 Jbeta segments, was used to amplify TCR beta CDR3 regions. To correct PCR amplification bias, a synthetic template baseline was used for both primer optimization and computational correction. The study's own analysis went as follows. Reads were annotated to V, D and J genes per IMGT and analyzed with immunoSEQ Analyzer, keeping only productive sequences. Clonality was calculated as one minus the Shannon entropy normalized by log2 of the number of productive unique sequences. Public and private clones were assessed among the 100 most prevalent clones of each patient and control. Susac-specific clones were defined as absent from healthy and MS cohorts, 800 to 1,200 published viral clones and other ImmuneACCESS disease sequences. The public reads were reanalyzed by TCRdb: fastp trimming at Q25, MiXCR alignment, in-frame beta chains only. Identical CDR3 protein sequences are pooled into one entry, listed with their most common genes and DNA. For this entry, the V and J calls and clone size follow TCRdb and not the study's own pipeline. Present in this sample are about 120,000 distinct CDR3 sequences, 85% to 95% of which were seen just once. Around 0.085% of the sample rests with the top ten.

These data belong to a study of CD8 T cells in Susac syndrome (dated by TCRdb to the late 2010s). For the wider study: Repertoire sequencing was used to test whether CD8+ T cell activation and differentiation in Susac syndrome was antigen driven.

High-throughput TCR beta sequencing profiled peripheral blood CD8+ and CD4+ T cells from healthy donors, Susac syndrome patients and multiple sclerosis patients. The multiple sclerosis controls were treatment-naive patients whose relapsing-remitting disease, either stable or active, fulfilled the revised McDonald criteria. CD8+ TEMRA cells were enriched by FACS, while bulk CD8+ and CD4+ T cells were purified by magnetic negative isolation. Blood was drawn into EDTA tubes, processed within 24 hours, and PBMCs were isolated by density gradient centrifugation. PBMCs intended for TCR sequencing were cryopreserved in liquid nitrogen and thawed later in a water bath at 37 degrees C. A purity of at least 90% was achieved for sorted or isolated CD4+, CD8+ and CD8+ TEMRA cells. The research as a whole found: The number of individuals in the TCR sequencing and HLA analysis was recognized as being relatively small.

Material: CD4+ T cells from PBMCs. The chain was built from TRBV7-2 and TRBJ1-2, and possibly TRBD1, on 5 matching bases. The TCR comes from a human donor with multiple sclerosis. Here the CDR3 is given as CASSFGGGSNYGYTF. The DNA sequence is as follows: TGTGCCAGCAGCTTCGGGGGGGGAAGTAACTATGGCTACACCTTC.